A selection of T cell receptor beta chains follows, all from one sample in a study of control samples from healthy donors and cancer patients. This table comes from immunoSEQ multiplex PCR, and its TCRdb copy is limited to in-frame clones, with some not included. The sample contains roughly 180,000 clones, approximately 94% of which appear only once. The source material was blood. These receptors all come from a young woman in good health. Each CDR3 is given with its conserved first and last residue. Fields, in order: J gene, V gene, CDR3 protein.

j_call: TRBJ2-7; v_call: TRBV7-2; cdr3_aa: CASSRDHYEQYF
j_call: TRBJ2-7; v_call: TRBV11-3; cdr3_aa: CASSPRTGRSYEQYF
j_call: TRBJ1-1; v_call: TRBV13; cdr3_aa: CASSLTGGQETEAFF
j_call: TRBJ2-1; v_call: TRBV2; cdr3_aa: CASSETRQYNEQFF
j_call: TRBJ2-7; v_call: TRBV7-8; cdr3_aa: CASSSRAVEGPSSYEQYF
j_call: TRBJ1-2; v_call: TRBV5-1; cdr3_aa: CASSSSTGSRGGYTF
j_call: TRBJ1-5; v_call: TRBV20-1; cdr3_aa: CSASRGVGQPQHF
j_call: TRBJ2-5; v_call: TRBV12-3/TRBV12-4; cdr3_aa: CASSFVTQETQYF
j_call: TRBJ1-6; v_call: TRBV5-1; cdr3_aa: CASRDSNSPLHF
j_call: TRBJ2-7; v_call: TRBV21-1; cdr3_aa: CASTKGAQRSSYEQYF
j_call: TRBJ2-6; v_call: TRBV10-2; cdr3_aa: CASSVPGQGPPGANVLTF
j_call: TRBJ2-7; v_call: TRBV2; cdr3_aa: CANTPGGGESYEQYF
j_call: TRBJ2-1; v_call: TRBV20-1; cdr3_aa: CSASVFSGSAYNEQFF
j_call: TRBJ2-5; v_call: TRBV20-1; cdr3_aa: CSARTGSIQYF
j_call: TRBJ1-2; v_call: TRBV9; cdr3_aa: CASSSRGGTATSVYGYTF
j_call: TRBJ1-5; v_call: TRBV18; cdr3_aa: CATVLREGQPQHF
j_call: TRBJ1-2; v_call: TRBV21-1; cdr3_aa: CASSLRDSCGYTF
j_call: TRBJ1-6; v_call: TRBV5-1; cdr3_aa: CASSFRDRGSPLHF
j_call: TRBJ2-5; v_call: TRBV28; cdr3_aa: CASKGRSWETQYF
j_call: TRBJ2-5; v_call: TRBV3-1/TRBV3-2; cdr3_aa: CASSPYVGGWETQYF
j_call: TRBJ1-2; v_call: TRBV5-1; cdr3_aa: CASSPGQINYGYTF
j_call: TRBJ2-3; v_call: TRBV6-1; cdr3_aa: CASSEDPGTDTQYF
j_call: TRBJ1-5; v_call: TRBV7-8; cdr3_aa: CASSVSSGPFTGQPQHF
j_call: TRBJ1-6; v_call: TRBV15; cdr3_aa: CATSRESAGINSPLHF
j_call: TRBJ2-1; v_call: TRBV29-1; cdr3_aa: CSVASTSGNEQFF
j_call: TRBJ1-2; v_call: TRBV2; cdr3_aa: CASSVEGNYGYTF
j_call: TRBJ2-7; v_call: TRBV3-1/TRBV3-2; cdr3_aa: CASSQRTRWAYEQYF
j_call: TRBJ1-6; v_call: TRBV7-8; cdr3_aa: CASSLEARGNSPLHF
j_call: TRBJ2-1; v_call: TRBV18; cdr3_aa: CASSRRVMGLGSNEQFF
j_call: TRBJ1-3; v_call: TRBV6-6; cdr3_aa: CASQGFSGNTIYF
j_call: TRBJ2-3; v_call: TRBV9; cdr3_aa: CASSAGGGPPQDTQYF
j_call: TRBJ1-3; v_call: TRBV6-5; cdr3_aa: CASSWDSGNTIYF
j_call: TRBJ1-1; v_call: TRBV6-5; cdr3_aa: CASSSPRDPTEAFF
j_call: TRBJ1-1; v_call: TRBV10-3; cdr3_aa: CAISEDRNTEAFF
j_call: TRBJ2-3; v_call: TRBV4-2; cdr3_aa: CASSQDSGVSDTQYF
j_call: TRBJ2-1; v_call: TRBV11-3; cdr3_aa: CASSLAGYNEQFF
j_call: TRBJ1-4; v_call: TRBV6-5; cdr3_aa: CASSRTRRNEKLFF
j_call: TRBJ1-3; v_call: TRBV3-1/TRBV3-2; cdr3_aa: CASSQPQGNTIYF
j_call: TRBJ2-5; v_call: TRBV5-1; cdr3_aa: CASSLGLAETQYF
j_call: TRBJ2-1; v_call: TRBV4-2; cdr3_aa: CASSQGGGSYNEQFF
j_call: TRBJ2-1; v_call: TRBV10-3; cdr3_aa: CAISGLAGVNEQFF
j_call: TRBJ2-1; v_call: TRBV10-3; cdr3_aa: CAISDKTGGRFF
j_call: TRBJ2-7; v_call: TRBV19; cdr3_aa: CASATGQGPYEQYF
j_call: TRBJ2-6; v_call: TRBV18; cdr3_aa: CASSPGQATGANVLTF
j_call: TRBJ1-2; v_call: TRBV12-3/TRBV12-4; cdr3_aa: CASSTSSGTTVF
j_call: TRBJ2-5; v_call: TRBV6-2/TRBV6-3; cdr3_aa: CASSPRTVTAQETQYF
j_call: TRBJ2-3; v_call: TRBV19; cdr3_aa: CASSSRTGLLSTDTQYF
j_call: TRBJ1-1; v_call: TRBV10-3; cdr3_aa: CAISESRGNTEAFF
j_call: TRBJ2-7; v_call: TRBV6-2/TRBV6-3; cdr3_aa: CASSFGRNYEQYF
j_call: TRBJ1-2; v_call: TRBV15; cdr3_aa: CATSREGQGFSGYTF
j_call: TRBJ1-2; v_call: TRBV19; cdr3_aa: CASRSYRAYGYTF
j_call: TRBJ2-1; v_call: TRBV19; cdr3_aa: CASSGGFYNEQFF
j_call: TRBJ2-2; v_call: TRBV7-2; cdr3_aa: CASSFAGTNTGELFF
j_call: TRBJ2-2; v_call: TRBV21-1; cdr3_aa: CASSKNSANTGELFF
j_call: TRBJ1-2; v_call: TRBV11-3; cdr3_aa: CASSPDTDYGYTF
j_call: TRBJ2-3; v_call: TRBV7-9; cdr3_aa: CASSFSRDRGDTQYF
j_call: TRBJ2-6; v_call: TRBV28; cdr3_aa: CATLSSLPGTRWVGANVLTF
j_call: TRBJ2-3; v_call: TRBV18; cdr3_aa: CASSPSRDRTDTQYF
j_call: TRBJ2-1; v_call: TRBV7-2; cdr3_aa: CASSSSGLSSYNEQFF